A selection of T cell receptor beta chains follows, all from one sample in a study of beta chain features in type 1 diabetes. Only in-frame clones appear in the TCRdb table, and some are missing; sequencing was by immunoSEQ multiplex PCR. The sample lists hundreds of thousands of clones, roughly an eighth occurring once. The specimen sequenced was naive CD4+ T cells from blood. The source of these receptors is a man aged 18 to 35 with type 1 diabetes. CDR3s include the opening cysteine and the closing phenylalanine or tryptophan. D genes are given only for firm matches. Clone size appears in some rows only: once, few, many, or a class for an expanded clone.

>-|TRBJ2-7|TRBV15|-
TGTGCCACCAGCAGATCACGGGGACCCTACGAGCAGTACTTC
CATSRSRGPYEQYF
>-|TRBJ1-1|TRBV11-2|-
TGTGCCAGCAGCTTAGCTTCAGGGGTGAACACTGAAGCTTTCTTT
CASSLASGVNTEAFF
>TRBD1|TRBJ2-3|TRBV5-1|-
TGCGCCAGCAGCTTGGCTCCCAGGGGGCCTGGAACCCCGCAGTATTTT
CASSLAPRGPGTPQYF
>-|TRBJ1-3|TRBV30|-
TGTGCCTGGAGTCGGCAGCCGGTGATTGGAAACACCATATATTTT
CAWSRQPVIGNTIYF
>-|TRBJ1-2|TRBV6-5|few
TGTGCCAGCAGTTACCGGGTAGGGGACTATGGCTACACCTTC
CASSYRVGDYGYTF
>-|TRBJ2-7|TRBV25-1|few
TGTGCCAGCAGTGAATCGGAGGGGTTTTACTACGAGCAGTACTTC
CASSESEGFYYEQYF
>-|TRBJ1-4|TRBV20-1|-
TGCAGTGCTAGTCAGGGTAGAGGACTGTTTTTT
CSASQGRGLFF
>TRBD1|TRBJ1-1|TRBV28|-
TGTGCCAGCGGATCAGGACAGGGGGACACTGAAGCTTTCTTT
CASGSGQGDTEAFF
>TRBD1|TRBJ1-2|TRBV9|-
TGTGCCAGCAGCGCCCCAGACAGGGGCTATGGCTACACCTTC
CASSAPDRGYGYTF
>TRBD1|TRBJ1-2|TRBV6-5|few
TGTGCCAGCAGTCCACAGGGGAGAGATGGCTACACCTTC
CASSPQGRDGYTF
>-|TRBJ2-7|TRBV28|few
TGTGCCAGCCGCGCGCGGACGGGGGCCTACGAGCAGTACTTC
CASRARTGAYEQYF
>-|TRBJ2-7|TRBV5-1|-
TGCGCCAGCAGCCCGACGACAGACGAGCAGTACTTC
CASSPTTDEQYF
>-|TRBJ2-2|TRBV7-9|-
TGTGCCAGCACCCAACTCAGTACCGGGGAGCTGTTTTTT
CASTQLSTGELFF
>-|TRBJ2-1|TRBV21-1|few
TGTGCCAGCAGCAGGGCTAGCGGGGGGTACAATGAGCAGTTCTTC
CASSRASGGYNEQFF
>-|TRBJ2-6|TRBV7-2|few
TGTGCCAGCAGCCTCCTGGACAGCTCTGGGGCCAACGTCCTGACTTTC
CASSLLDSSGANVLTF
>-|TRBJ1-2|TRBV28|-
TGTGCCGCGGCCCTCCTGGTTTACTATGGCTACACCTTC
CAAALLVYYGYTF
>-|TRBJ1-1|TRBV10-3|-
TGTGCCATCGAGGACAGTCTGAACACTGAAGCTTTCTTT
CAIEDSLNTEAFF
>-|TRBJ1-4|TRBV18|-
TGTGCCAGCTCACGGACAGATAATGAAAAACTGTTTTTT
CASSRTDNEKLFF
>-|TRBJ1-3|TRBV6-5|few
TGTGCCAGCAGTTATAGGCGCATCTCTGGAAACACCATATATTTT
CASSYRRISGNTIYF
>TRBD1|TRBJ2-7|TRBV9|-
TGTGCCAGCAGCCCTTCGGGGACAGGATCCCACGAGCAGTACTTC
CASSPSGTGSHEQYF
>-|TRBJ2-2|TRBV4-3|-
TGCGCCAGCAGCCAAGCTACCGGATTGCTCCACGGGGAGCTGTTTTTT
CASSQATGLLHGELFF